Below, 13 T cell receptor beta chains from the same sample are listed, as sequenced in a study of cytomegalovirus exposure and HLA in healthy donors. Use of 60 Vbeta and 13 Jbeta primers characterized the PCR. TCRdb's copy holds only in-frame clones and misses some; the assay was immunoSEQ multiplex PCR. This table has fewer than 200,000 clones, approximately 74% appearing once. Material for sequencing was PBMCs. These receptors originate from a woman aged 25 to 45 in good health and CMV-seronegative.

The chain links TRBV5-6 to TRBJ2-5; 7 nucleotides align to TRBD2. This CDR3 spans 13 amino acids. J was trimmed by 0 bases and V by 5 bases; bases with no gene match: 1. CDR1 is SGHDT and CDR2 is YYEEEE in the germline V gene. CDR3 sequence (DNA): TGTGCCAGCAGAGGGACTAACCAAGAGACCCAGTACTTC. Amino acid sequence: CASRGTNQETQYF.

The CDR3 DNA follows: TGCGCCAGCAGCTTGGAGGCGGGGGCCACCTACGAGCAGTACTTC. This translates into CASSLEAGATYEQYF. This rearrangement joins TRBV5-1 to TRBJ2-7; D may be TRBD2 (7 bases). CDR1 and CDR2 (germline): SGHRS, YFSETQ. V lost 0 bases, J lost 2 bases, and 12 bases lay in between. CDR3 length equals 15 residues.

V gene TRBV4-3 combines with J gene TRBJ1-5, with D possibly matching TRBD1 (5 bases). Between the trimmed V and J ends, which lost 0 bases and 3 bases, there was a span of 9 bases. CDR3 length: 15 amino acids. Looked up from germline, CDR1 is LGHNA and CDR2 is YSLEER. CDR3 residues: CASSQDAGPNQPQHF. The CDR3 DNA reads as TGCGCCAGCAGCCAAGATGCAGGGCCCAATCAGCCCCAGCATTTT.

The V call is TRBV30, the J call TRBJ1-2, with D possibly TRBD1 on 6 matching bases. V lost 2 bases, J lost 4 bases, and 17 bases lay in between. The length of the CDR3 is 15 residues. The germline gives CDR1 GTSNPN, CDR2 SVGIG (reference sequence). DNA for the CDR3: TGTGCCTGGAGTCTGGACAGAGGGCTTGGCTATGGCTACACCTTC. As protein: CAWSLDRGLGYGYTF.

V gene TRBV5-4 combines with J gene TRBJ2-1; 9 bases align to TRBD2. This CDR3 is built from 16 residues. The J segment lost 2 bases and the V segment lost 6 bases, leaving 9 bases of the junction unmatched. Germline CDR1 reads SGHNT; CDR2 reads YYREEE (reference sequence). The CDR3 region has the DNA TGTGCCAGCACCGTTGCGGCTAGCGGGACCTACAATGAGCAGTTCTTC. As protein: CASTVAASGTYNEQFF.

A few counts support this clone. The chain has TRBV5-5 and TRBJ1-2; D remains unclear. V dropped 4 bases and J dropped 2 bases, with 9 bases sitting between them. This CDR3 comprises 13 residues. CDR1 is SGHKS and CDR2 is YYEKEE in the germline V gene (reference sequence). Here the CDR3 DNA reads TGTGCCAGCAGCCAGTGGCAGAACTATGGCTACACCTTC. Translation gives CASSQWQNYGYTF.

This clone was found once. The rearrangement uses TRBV5-1 and TRBJ2-5, with 8 positions matching TRBD1. CDR1 is SGHRS, CDR2 YFSETQ, per germline. J was trimmed by 2 bases and V by 4 bases; bases with no gene match: 7. This CDR3 region has 15 residues. The CDR3 is CASSRTGLSQETQYF. For the CDR3, the DNA is TGCGCCAGCAGCAGGACAGGGCTGTCACAAGAGACCCAGTACTTC. Variable domain in full (rest from reference TRBV5-1 and TRBJ2-5): KAGVTQTPRYLIKTRGQQVTLSCSPISGHRSVSWYQQTPGQGLQFLFEYFSETQRNKGNFPGRFSGRQFSNSRSEMNVSTLELGDSALYLCASSRTGLSQETQYFGPGTRLLVL.

Only one count was recorded for this clone. The rearrangement uses TRBV5-6 and TRBJ2-7; possible D gene TRBD2, 7 bases. The ends were cut back, 7 bases at V and 0 bases at J, with 14 bases in the middle. CDR1 and CDR2 from the germline V gene are SGHDT and YYEEEE. The CDR3 extends over 14 amino acids. This chain's CDR3 is CASGGGRGSYEQYF. In nucleotides, the CDR3 is TGTGCCAGCGGGGGGGGCAGGGGCTCCTACGAGCAGTACTTC.

The V gene is TRBV9, the J gene TRBJ1-2, with D perhaps matching TRBD1 (5 bases). The CDR3 runs to 13 residues. Deletions cut 1 base from V and 6 bases from J, with 10 bases between. Germline loops: CDR1 SGDLS, CDR2 YYNGEE. In nucleotides, the CDR3 is TGTGCCAGCAGCGTATGGGGGAGGGATGGCTACACCTTC. Translation gives CASSVWGRDGYTF.

The chain links TRBV7-3 to TRBJ2-3; tentatively, D is TRBD2 (5 bases). V was clipped by 5 bases and J by 8 bases, with 20 bases between them. This CDR3 region has 15 residues. CDR1 SGHTA and CDR2 FQGTGA come from the germline V gene. The CDR3 DNA sequence: TGTGCCAGCAGCCCCCAACTAGGAGGAGGTGGTACGCAGTATTTT. Protein sequence: CASSPQLGGGGTQYF.

The chain recombines TRBV15 with TRBJ2-3; a possible D gene is TRBD2 (6 bases). V was clipped by 0 bases and J by 1 base, with 11 bases between them. The CDR3 runs to 16 residues. The germline V gene encodes CDR1 LNHNV and CDR2 YYDKDF (reference sequence). CDR3 loop: CATSRDFGGGTDTQYF. CDR3 nucleotides: TGTGCCACCAGCAGAGACTTTGGCGGGGGCACAGATACGCAGTATTTT.

V gene TRBV7-9 combines with J gene TRBJ2-1; the match to TRBD1 covers 7 bases. The germline V gene encodes CDR1 SEHNR and CDR2 FQNEAQ (reference sequence). CDR3 size: 16 residues. V was clipped by 9 bases and J by 4 bases; unmatched bases: 15. This chain's CDR3 is CASSRDRGLLYNEQFF. Here the CDR3 DNA reads TGTGCCAGTTCTCGGGACAGAGGGCTTCTGTACAATGAGCAGTTCTTC.

The chain uses TRBV4-3 and TRBJ1-1; no clear D gene. Trimming pared 0 bases from V and 5 bases from J, leaving 10 bases between. In germline, CDR1 is LGHNA, CDR2 YSLEER. This CDR3 comprises 14 residues. DNA for the CDR3: TGCGCCAGCAGCCAAGATTTGTGGCAAACTGAAGCTTTCTTT. Its protein product is CASSQDLWQTEAFF.